This T cell receptor (beta chain) was identified during a study of tissue T cells after allogeneic stem cell transplantation. Regarding the study as a whole: Tissue-detected TCR repertoire was only partly captured by blood and spleen T cells. Few T cell clones were shared across patients, but motif clusters showed tissue-specific shared signatures.

The V gene end was trimmed by 2 bases and the J gene end by 1 base; junction bases not matched to a gene: 7. CDR3 length equals 17 residues. In germline, CDR1 is KGHSH, CDR2 LQKENI. All graft-versus-host disease patients had gastrointestinal involvement and received several lines of directed therapy. A note on this clone: Its cognate antigen is unknown.

The data were produced by immunoSEQ multiplex PCR, yet TCRdb's version contains in-frame clones alone and is incomplete. The table lists some 2,000 clones, about 76% of them singletons. The chain joins TRBV18 to TRBJ2-7; 11 bases line up with TRBD1. The sequence was obtained from a male patient aged 35-75 years with steroid-refractory graft-versus-host disease after an allogeneic stem cell transplant. The graft donor may have given rise to some T cells. The specimen was colon tissue, collected at autopsy. In DNA, the CDR3 is TGTGCCAGCTCACCATTATCAGGGACAGGGGGGTCCTACGAGCAGTACTTC. Its translation: CASSPLSGTGGSYEQYF.